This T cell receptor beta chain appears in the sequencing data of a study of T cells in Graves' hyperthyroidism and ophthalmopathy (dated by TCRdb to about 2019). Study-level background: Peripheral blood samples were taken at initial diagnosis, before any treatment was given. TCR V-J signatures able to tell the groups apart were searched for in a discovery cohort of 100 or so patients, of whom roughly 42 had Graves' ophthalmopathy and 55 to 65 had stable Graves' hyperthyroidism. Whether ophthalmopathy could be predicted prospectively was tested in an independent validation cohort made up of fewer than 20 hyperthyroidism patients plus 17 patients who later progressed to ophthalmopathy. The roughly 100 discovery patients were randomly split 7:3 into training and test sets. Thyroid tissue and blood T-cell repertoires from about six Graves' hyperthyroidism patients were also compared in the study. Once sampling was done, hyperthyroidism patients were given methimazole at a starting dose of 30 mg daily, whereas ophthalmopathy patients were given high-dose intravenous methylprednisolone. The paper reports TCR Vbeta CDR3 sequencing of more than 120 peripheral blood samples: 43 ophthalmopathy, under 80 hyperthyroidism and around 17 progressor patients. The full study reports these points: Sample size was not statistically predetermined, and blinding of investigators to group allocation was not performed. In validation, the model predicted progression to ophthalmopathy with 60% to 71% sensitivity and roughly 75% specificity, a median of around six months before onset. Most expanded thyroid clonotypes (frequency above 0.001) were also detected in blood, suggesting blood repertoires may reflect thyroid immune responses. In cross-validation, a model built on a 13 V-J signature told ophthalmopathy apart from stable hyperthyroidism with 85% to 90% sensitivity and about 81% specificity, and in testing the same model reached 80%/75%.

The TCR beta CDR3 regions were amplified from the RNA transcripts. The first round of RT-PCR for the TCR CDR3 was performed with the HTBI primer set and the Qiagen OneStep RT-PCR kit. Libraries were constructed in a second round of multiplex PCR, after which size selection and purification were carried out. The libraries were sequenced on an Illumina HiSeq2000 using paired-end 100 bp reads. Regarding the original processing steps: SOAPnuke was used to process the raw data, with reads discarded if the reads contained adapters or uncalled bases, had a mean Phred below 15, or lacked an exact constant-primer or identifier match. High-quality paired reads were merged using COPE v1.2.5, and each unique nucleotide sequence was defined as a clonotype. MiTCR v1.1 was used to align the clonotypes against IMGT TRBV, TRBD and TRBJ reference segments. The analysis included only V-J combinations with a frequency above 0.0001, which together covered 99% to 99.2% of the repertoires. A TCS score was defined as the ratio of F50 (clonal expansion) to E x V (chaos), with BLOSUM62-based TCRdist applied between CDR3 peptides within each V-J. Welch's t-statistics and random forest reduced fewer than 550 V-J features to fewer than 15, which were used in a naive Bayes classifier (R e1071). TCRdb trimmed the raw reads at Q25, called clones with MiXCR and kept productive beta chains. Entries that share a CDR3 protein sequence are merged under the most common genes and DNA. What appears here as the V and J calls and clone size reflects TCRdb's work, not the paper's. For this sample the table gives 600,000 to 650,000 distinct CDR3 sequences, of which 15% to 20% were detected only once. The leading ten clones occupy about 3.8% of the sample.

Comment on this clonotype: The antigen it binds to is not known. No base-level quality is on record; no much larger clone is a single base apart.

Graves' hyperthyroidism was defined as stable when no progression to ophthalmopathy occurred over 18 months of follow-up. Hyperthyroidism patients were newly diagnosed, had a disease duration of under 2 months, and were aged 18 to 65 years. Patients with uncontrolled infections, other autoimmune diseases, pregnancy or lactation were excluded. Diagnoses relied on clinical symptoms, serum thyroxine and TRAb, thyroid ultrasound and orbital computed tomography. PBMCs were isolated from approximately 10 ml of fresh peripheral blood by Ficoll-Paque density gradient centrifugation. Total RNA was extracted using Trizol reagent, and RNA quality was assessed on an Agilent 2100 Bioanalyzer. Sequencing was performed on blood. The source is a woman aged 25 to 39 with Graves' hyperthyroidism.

The DNA reads as follows: TGTGCCAGCAGCCTGACTAGCGGGTTGAGCTCCTACAATGAGCAGTACTTC. This is translated as CASSLTSGLSSYNEQYF. The receptor chain draws on TRBV2 and TRBJ2-1; the central 10 bases match TRBD2. The J call may be in error: the DNA end matches TRBJ2-7 better. Taken from the germline V gene, the CDR1 and CDR2 loops are SNHLY and FYNNEI. The CDR3, from cysteine to phenylalanine, totals 17 residues. Kept here is only the CDR3 DNA, which spans 51 bases and is read in frame from base 1.